This TCR beta chain was found in a study of shared clonotypes between healthy human individuals. DNA at about 210 ng, tens of thousands of T cell genomes, went into sorted-subset replicate PCRs. Original data processing: ImmunoSEQ gave junction-only sequences without quality scores, so filtering differed. Repertoires were generated with immunoSEQ multiplex PCR, while TCRdb's copy carries only in-frame clones and drops some. That table is the source of V, J and clone size, and D and trimming were worked out from the DNA. The sample yields roughly 1,500,000 clones, roughly 98% seen once. Notes on this clone: What it binds is not known.

Findings and caveats of the study: Sampling included only blood; tissue repertoires likely differ. Even with large depth, rarefaction showed that sorted-subset sequencing was incomplete.

Germline V gives CDR1 ENHRY, CDR2 SYGVKD. This CDR3 region has 16 residues. V shed 3 bases and J shed 0 bases, with 12 bases lying between them. The specimen was naive CD4+ T cells sorted from blood. As to subset: CD45RA+ positively selected. This chain connects TRBV10-3 to TRBJ1-5; D ambiguous. The sequence derives from a man between 25 and 39 years old in good health. The CDR3 coding sequence is TGTGCCATCAGTGATCGGGGAGTTAATAGCAATCAGCCCCAGCATTTT. The encoded protein is CAISDRGVNSNQPQHF.